This T cell receptor beta chain was sequenced for a study of multiple sclerosis patients with progressive multifocal leukoencephalopathy (dated by TCRdb to the late 2010s). In the study overall: The controls were a handful of MS patients treated with natalizumab who did not develop PML and who were sampled longitudinally. Two natalizumab-treated patients who later developed PML were followed longitudinally from before therapy through 6 and 12 months to PML onset. The goal of the study was to detect any JC virus-specific or public T-cell expansions that arose at the time of PML onset. Peripheral T and B cells were examined in MS patients who went on to develop PML (4 under natalizumab, 1 after alemtuzumab) as well as in treated patients who did not.

Using the immunoSEQ two-step multiplex PCR at survey-level depth, TRB CDR3 regions were amplified from genomic DNA. To estimate template counts and remove amplification bias, each PCR was spiked with synthetic inline TR CDR3 controls covering all V-J pairings. Reads went through processing to reduce amplification and sequencing bias, and quantification was done against synthetic TR CDR3 analogs. As for how the authors treated the data: Raw data were processed in ImmunoSEQ Analyzer, removing out-of-frame sequences and CDR3s with stop codons, and genes were named by IMGT nomenclature. Normalized Shannon entropy, defined as 1 minus Pielou's evenness, served as the summary measure of repertoire diversity. TRB sequences were considered identical only when V gene, J gene and CDR3 were shared. Public PML clonotypes were CDR3s found in two or more PML-onset samples but not found earlier, in controls, or in public databases. CDR3 amino acid composition by position was analyzed with Skylign using the observed count method. In its TCRdb copy, this immuneACCESS table keeps in-frame sequences only and misses some clones. Where compared with another copy, unresolved V genes explain less than half of these, and the others have no known cause. That table is the source of V, J and clone size, and D and trimming were worked out from the DNA. The sample includes roughly 34,000 clones, with around nine tenths observed a single time. Over 1.3% of the sample is taken by the ten largest.

Taken with the paper, the label for time point translates to: before natalizumab initiation. All listed patients had previously received interferon beta, and all PML patients were female. Blood samples at T0 were collected prior to the first natalizumab infusion. Isolation of peripheral blood mononuclear cells was performed by Ficoll-Hypaque density gradient centrifugation. Here is what the overall study found, with its caveats: In most PML patients, lower normalized Shannon entropy suggested less diverse TRB repertoires, while the natalizumab-treated controls had values close to 1. Although TRB clones above 0.5% frequency turned up only in PML patients, the clones expanded at PML onset were already present before and during natalizumab therapy. When PML developed, no shared TRBV or TRBJ gene usage and no preferred TRBV-TRBJ pairings were found. Because of the small, descriptive cohort, whether findings reflect JC virus infection or general immunocompromise remained unclear. Analysis was limited to peripheral blood, even though cerebrospinal fluid or brain lymphocytes might be more informative for natalizumab-associated PML.

This clone has just a few counts. Its target antigen remains unknown. No base qualities exist here, and no much larger clone lies one base off it. For this chain, trimming is 6 bases at the V end and 2 bases at the J end, and the number of junction bases without a gene match is 4. CDR1 MNHEY and CDR2 SMNVEV were looked up in the germline V gene (reference sequence). The cysteine opens and the phenylalanine closes a CDR3 of 14 amino acids. Only the CDR3 portion is preserved as DNA: 42 bases, with reading frame beginning at the first base. This clonotype originated in a human donor with multiple sclerosis. Sequencing used PBMCs. The chain is encoded by TRBV27 joined to TRBJ2-7; 10 bases in the middle match TRBD1. The DNA is TGTGCCAGCAGCACCGGGACAGGGGCCTACGAGCAGTACTTC. It translates to CASSTGTGAYEQYF.